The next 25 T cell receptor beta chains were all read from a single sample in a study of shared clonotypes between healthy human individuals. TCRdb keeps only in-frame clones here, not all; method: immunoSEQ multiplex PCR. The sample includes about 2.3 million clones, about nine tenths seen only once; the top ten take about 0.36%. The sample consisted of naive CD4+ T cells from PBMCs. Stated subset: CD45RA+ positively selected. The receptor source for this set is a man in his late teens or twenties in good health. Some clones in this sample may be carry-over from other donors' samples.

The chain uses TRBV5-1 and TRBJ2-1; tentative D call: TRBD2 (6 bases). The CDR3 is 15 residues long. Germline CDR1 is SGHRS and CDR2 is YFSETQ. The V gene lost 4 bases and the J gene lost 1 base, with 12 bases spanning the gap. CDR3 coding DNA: TGCGCCAGCAGCCCCTCCGGGGGTTCCTACAATGAGCAGTTCTTC. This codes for CASSPSGGSYNEQFF.

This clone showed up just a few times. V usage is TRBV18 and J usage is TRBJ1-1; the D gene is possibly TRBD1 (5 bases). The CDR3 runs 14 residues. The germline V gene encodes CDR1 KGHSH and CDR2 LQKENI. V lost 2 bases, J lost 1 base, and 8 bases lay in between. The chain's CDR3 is CASSPGHQNTEAFF. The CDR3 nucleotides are TGTGCCAGCTCACCAGGACACCAGAACACTGAAGCTTTCTTT.

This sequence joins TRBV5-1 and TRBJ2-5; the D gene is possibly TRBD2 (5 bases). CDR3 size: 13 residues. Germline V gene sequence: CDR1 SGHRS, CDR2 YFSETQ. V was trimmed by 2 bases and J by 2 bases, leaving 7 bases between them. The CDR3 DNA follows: TGCGCCAGCAGCTTTAGCGCACAAGAGACCCAGTACTTC. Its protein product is CASSFSAQETQYF.

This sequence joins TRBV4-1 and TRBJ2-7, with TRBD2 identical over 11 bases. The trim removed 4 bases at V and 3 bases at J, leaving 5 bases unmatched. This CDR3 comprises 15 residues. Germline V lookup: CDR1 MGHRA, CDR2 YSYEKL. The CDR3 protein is CASSPGLAENYEQYF. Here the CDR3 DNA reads TGCGCCAGCAGCCCGGGACTAGCGGAGAACTACGAGCAGTACTTC.

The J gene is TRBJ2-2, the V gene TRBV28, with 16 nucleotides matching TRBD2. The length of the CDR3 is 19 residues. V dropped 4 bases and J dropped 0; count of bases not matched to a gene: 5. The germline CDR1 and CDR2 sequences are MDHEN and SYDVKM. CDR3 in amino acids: CASSSGTSGRAANTGELFF. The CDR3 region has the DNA TGTGCCAGCAGTTCCGGGACTAGCGGGAGGGCCGCGAACACCGGGGAGCTGTTTTTT.

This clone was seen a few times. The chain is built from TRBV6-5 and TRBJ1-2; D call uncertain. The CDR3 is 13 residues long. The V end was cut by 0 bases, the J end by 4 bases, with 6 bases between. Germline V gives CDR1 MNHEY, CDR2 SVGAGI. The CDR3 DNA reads TGTGCCAGCAGTTACTCGCAGTTCTATGGCTACACCTTC. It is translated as CASSYSQFYGYTF.

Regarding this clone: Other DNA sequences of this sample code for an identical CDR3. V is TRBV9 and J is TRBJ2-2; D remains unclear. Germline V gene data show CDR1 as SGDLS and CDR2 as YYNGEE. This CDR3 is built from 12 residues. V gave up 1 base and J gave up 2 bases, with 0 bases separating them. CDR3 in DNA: TGTGCCAGCAGCGTAAACACCGGGGAGCTGTTTTTT. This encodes CASSVNTGELFF.

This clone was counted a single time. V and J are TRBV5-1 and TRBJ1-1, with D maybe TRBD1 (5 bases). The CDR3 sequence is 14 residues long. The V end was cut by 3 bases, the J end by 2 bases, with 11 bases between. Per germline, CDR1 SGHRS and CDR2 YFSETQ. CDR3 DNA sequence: TGCGCCAGCAGCTGGGGCCAGCTTAACACTGAAGCTTTCTTT. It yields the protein CASSWGQLNTEAFF.

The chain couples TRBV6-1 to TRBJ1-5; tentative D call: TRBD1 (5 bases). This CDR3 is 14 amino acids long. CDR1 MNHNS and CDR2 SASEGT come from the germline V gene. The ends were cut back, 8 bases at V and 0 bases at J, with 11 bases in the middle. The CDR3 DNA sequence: TGTGCCAGCGCACAGGACTATAGCAATCAGCCCCAGCATTTT. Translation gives CASAQDYSNQPQHF.

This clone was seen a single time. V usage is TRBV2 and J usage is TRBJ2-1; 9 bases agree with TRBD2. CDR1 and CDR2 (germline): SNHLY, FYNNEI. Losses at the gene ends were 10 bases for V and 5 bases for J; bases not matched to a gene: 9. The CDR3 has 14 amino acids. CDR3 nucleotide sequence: TGTGCCACGGACAGCGGGAGGATACACAATGAGCAGTTCTTC. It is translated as CATDSGRIHNEQFF.

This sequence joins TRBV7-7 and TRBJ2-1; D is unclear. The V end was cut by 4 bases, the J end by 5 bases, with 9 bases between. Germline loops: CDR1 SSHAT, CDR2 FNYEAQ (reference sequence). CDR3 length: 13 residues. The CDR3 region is CASSSQVDNEQFF. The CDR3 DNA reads TGTGCCAGCAGCTCTCAGGTCGACAATGAGCAGTTCTTC.

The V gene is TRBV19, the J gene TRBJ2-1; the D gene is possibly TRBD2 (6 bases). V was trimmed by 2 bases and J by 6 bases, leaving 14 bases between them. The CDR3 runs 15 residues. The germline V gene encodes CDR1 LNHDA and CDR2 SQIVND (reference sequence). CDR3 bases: TGTGCCAGTAGTATAACGTTAGGGAGGTTCAATGAGCAGTTCTTC. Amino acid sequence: CASSITLGRFNEQFF.

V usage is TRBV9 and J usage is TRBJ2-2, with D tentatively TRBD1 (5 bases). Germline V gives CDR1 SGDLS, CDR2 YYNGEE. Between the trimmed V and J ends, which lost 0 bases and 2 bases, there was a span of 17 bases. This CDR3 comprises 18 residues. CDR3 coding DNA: TGTGCCAGCAGCGTAGAGGGCAGGGCCCGCCTAAACACCGGGGAGCTGTTTTTT. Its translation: CASSVEGRARLNTGELFF.

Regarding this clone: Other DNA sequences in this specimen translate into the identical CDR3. CDR3 amino acids: CASSPSTDTQYF. For the CDR3, the DNA is TGTGCCAGTAGCCCGAGCACAGATACGCAGTATTTT. The V and J genes are TRBV19 and TRBJ2-3, with D uncertain. The V end lost 6 bases, the J end lost 0 bases, and 4 bases lay between the germline ends. The length of the CDR3 is 12 residues. Germline V gene lookup returns CDR1 LNHDA and CDR2 SQIVND (reference sequence).

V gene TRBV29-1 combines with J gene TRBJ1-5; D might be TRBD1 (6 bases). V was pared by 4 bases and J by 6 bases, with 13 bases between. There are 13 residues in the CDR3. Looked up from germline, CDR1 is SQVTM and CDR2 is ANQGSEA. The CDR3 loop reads CSVARTVGQPQHF. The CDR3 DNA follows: TGCAGCGTTGCACGGACAGTAGGTCAGCCCCAGCATTTT.

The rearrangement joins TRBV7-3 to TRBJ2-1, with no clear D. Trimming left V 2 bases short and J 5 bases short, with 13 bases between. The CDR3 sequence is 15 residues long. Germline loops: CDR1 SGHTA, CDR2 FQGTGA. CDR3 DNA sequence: TGTGCCAGCAGCTTATACGCCGCGCCCAACAATGAGCAGTTCTTC. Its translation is CASSLYAAPNNEQFF.

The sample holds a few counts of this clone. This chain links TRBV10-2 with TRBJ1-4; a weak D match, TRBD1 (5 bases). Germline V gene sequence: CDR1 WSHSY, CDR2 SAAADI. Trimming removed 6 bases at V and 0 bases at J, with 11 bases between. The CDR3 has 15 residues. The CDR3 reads CASRDTSSTNEKLFF. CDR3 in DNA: TGCGCCAGCAGGGACACTTCATCAACTAATGAAAAACTGTTTTTT.

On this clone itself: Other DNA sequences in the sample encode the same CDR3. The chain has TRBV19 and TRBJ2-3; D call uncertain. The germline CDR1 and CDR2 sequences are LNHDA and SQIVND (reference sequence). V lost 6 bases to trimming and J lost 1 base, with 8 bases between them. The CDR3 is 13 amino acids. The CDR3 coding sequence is TGTGCCAGTAGCACACAAGGCACAGATACGCAGTATTTT. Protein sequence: CASSTQGTDTQYF.

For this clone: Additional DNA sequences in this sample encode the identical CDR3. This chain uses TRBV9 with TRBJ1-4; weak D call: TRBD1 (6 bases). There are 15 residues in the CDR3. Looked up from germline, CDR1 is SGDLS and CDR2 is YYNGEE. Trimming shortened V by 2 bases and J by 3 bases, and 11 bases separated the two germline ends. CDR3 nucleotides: TGTGCCAGCAGCGTTGAACAGGGACCTAATGAAAAACTGTTTTTT. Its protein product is CASSVEQGPNEKLFF.

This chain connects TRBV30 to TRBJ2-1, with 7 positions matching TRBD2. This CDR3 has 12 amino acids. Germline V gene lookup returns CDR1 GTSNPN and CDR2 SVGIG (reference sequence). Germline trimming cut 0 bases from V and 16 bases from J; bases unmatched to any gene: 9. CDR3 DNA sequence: TGTGCCTGGAGTGTGATCACTAGCGAAGCTTTCTTC. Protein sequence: CAWSVITSEAFF.

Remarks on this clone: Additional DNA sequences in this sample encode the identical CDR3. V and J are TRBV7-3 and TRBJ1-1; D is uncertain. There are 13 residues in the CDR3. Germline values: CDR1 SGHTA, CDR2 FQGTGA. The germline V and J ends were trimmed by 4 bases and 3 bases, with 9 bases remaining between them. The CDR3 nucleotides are TGTGCCAGCAGCTCAACTAGGGACACTGAAGCTTTCTTT. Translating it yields CASSSTRDTEAFF.

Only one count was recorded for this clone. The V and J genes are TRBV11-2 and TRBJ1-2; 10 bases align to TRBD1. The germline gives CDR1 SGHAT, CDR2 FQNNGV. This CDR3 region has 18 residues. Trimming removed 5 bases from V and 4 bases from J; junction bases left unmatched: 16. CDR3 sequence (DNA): TGTGCCAGCAGCCCCCTCATATCGGACAGGGGGGGTTTCTATGGCTACACCTTC. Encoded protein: CASSPLISDRGGFYGYTF.

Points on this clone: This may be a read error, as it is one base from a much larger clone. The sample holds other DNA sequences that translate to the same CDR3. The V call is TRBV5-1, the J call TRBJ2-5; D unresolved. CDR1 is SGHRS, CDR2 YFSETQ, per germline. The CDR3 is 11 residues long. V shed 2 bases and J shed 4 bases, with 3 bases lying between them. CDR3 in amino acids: CASSFGETQYF. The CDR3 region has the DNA TGCGCCAGCAGCTTCGGAGAGACCCAGTACTTC.

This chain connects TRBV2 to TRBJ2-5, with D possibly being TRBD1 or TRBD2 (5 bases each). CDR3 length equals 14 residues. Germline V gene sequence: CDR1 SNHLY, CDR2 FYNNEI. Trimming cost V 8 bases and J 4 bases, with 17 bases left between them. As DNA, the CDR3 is TGTGCCAGCGGGGGTGAGGGGAGCGGAGAGACCCAGTACTTC. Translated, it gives CASGGEGSGETQYF.

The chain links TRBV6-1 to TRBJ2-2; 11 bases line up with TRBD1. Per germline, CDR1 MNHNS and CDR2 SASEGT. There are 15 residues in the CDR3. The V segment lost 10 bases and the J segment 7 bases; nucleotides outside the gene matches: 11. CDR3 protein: CAKRGGQGAFGELFF. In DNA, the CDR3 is TGTGCCAAAAGGGGAGGACAGGGGGCTTTCGGGGAGCTGTTTTTT.